A single sample is the source of the 16 T cell receptor beta chains below, sequenced in a study of T cells in Graves' hyperthyroidism and ophthalmopathy. What was amplified from RNA transcripts were TCR beta CDR3 regions. First-round RT-PCR with HTBI primers amplified the TCR CDR3 region. In TCRdb, the multiplex PCR reads were re-called with MiXCR into one record per CDR3 protein. The table lists 500,000 to 650,000 distinct CDR3 sequences, approximately 15% of them singletons, with approximately 13% in the top ten. Sequencing was carried out using blood. Receptors were obtained from a woman between 50 and 59 years old with Graves' ophthalmopathy.

V usage is TRBV19 and J usage is TRBJ2-7; perhaps TRBD2 as D (6 bases). This CDR3 comprises 11 residues. The V end was cut by 10 bases, the J end by 4 bases, with 11 bases between. Germline-derived CDR1 and CDR2 are LNHDA and SQIVND (reference sequence). This chain's CDR3 is CATSGLYEQYF. The CDR3 DNA reads TGTGCCACAAGCGGGCTATACGAGCAGTACTTC.

This clonotype was picked up a small number of times. The gene calls are TRBV5-8 and TRBJ2-1; no clear D. The germline gives CDR1 SGHTS, CDR2 YDEGEE. V lost 2 bases to trimming and J lost 10 bases, with 13 bases between them. The CDR3 covers 13 residues. CDR3 sequence (DNA): TGTGCCAGCAGCTTTAACCTGGAGACGGAGCAGTTCTTC. Translating gives CASSFNLETEQFF.

V is TRBV5-4 and J is TRBJ2-3; D not certain. The germline V gene has CDR1 SGHNT and CDR2 YYREEE (reference sequence). Trimming removed 0 bases at V and 4 bases at J, with 6 bases between. This CDR3 contains 13 residues. CDR3 DNA sequence: TGTGCCAGCAGCTTGGACGGACCAGATACGCAGTATTTT. Encoded protein: CASSLDGPDTQYF.

This clonotype was picked up many times. This chain links TRBV11-1 with TRBJ2-3, with 8 bases aligning to TRBD2. The CDR3 is made up of 15 amino acids. Germline trimming cut 1 base from V and 2 bases from J; bases unmatched to any gene: 2. In germline, CDR1 is SGHAT, CDR2 FQDESV (reference sequence). CDR3 nucleotide sequence: TGTGCCAGCAGCTTAGGGGGACTAGTCACAGATACGCAGTATTTT. Translating gives CASSLGGLVTDTQYF.

This chain connects TRBV19 to TRBJ1-1, with D uncertain. CDR3 length: 14 amino acids. The germline gives CDR1 LNHDA, CDR2 SQIVND (reference sequence). V lost 6 bases, J lost 1 base, and 12 bases lay in between. The CDR3 DNA sequence: TGTGCCAGTAGACGGGCAGGAACGAACACTGAAGCTTTCTTT. This codes for CASRRAGTNTEAFF.

In its sample, this clonotype was seen many times. This sequence joins TRBV5-1 and TRBJ2-3; 7 bases fit TRBD2. The CDR3 runs to 15 residues. From germline, CDR1 is SGHRS and CDR2 YFSETQ. V was clipped by 4 bases and J by 6 bases; unmatched bases: 11. The DNA for the CDR3 is TGCGCCAGCAGCCCCAATCAAGCGGGAACGGATACGCAGTATTTT. Translating gives CASSPNQAGTDTQYF.

This clonotype was counted between two and nine times. The CDR3 region has the DNA TGTGCCAGCAGGACAGGGGTCGCGGACACTGAAGCTTTCTTT. Its translation is CASRTGVADTEAFF. The chain is built from TRBV28 and TRBJ1-1; 8 bases agree with TRBD1. Germline trimming cut 6 bases from V and 3 bases from J; bases unmatched to any gene: 6. This CDR3 spans 14 amino acids. Germline V CDR1 and CDR2: MDHEN, SYDVKM.

The chain recombines TRBV6-2 or TRBV6-3 with TRBJ2-1; 8 nucleotides match TRBD2. Trimming removed 6 bases from V and 3 bases from J; junction bases left unmatched: 4. The CDR3 loop spans 14 amino acids. The germline CDR1 and CDR2 sequences are MNHEY and SVGEGT. Here the CDR3 DNA reads TGTGCCAGCAGCATCCTAGCGGGCTACAATGAGCAGTTCTTC. Amino acids: CASSILAGYNEQFF.

As to this clonotype: Being one base from a much bigger clone, this may be a read error. CDR3 DNA: TGCAGTGCTACTGGTTGGATAGCGGTATACGATGAGCAGTTCTTC. Translated: CSATGWIAVYDEQFF. This chain connects TRBV20-1 to TRBJ2-1, with D possibly being TRBD2 (6 bases). CDR1 and CDR2 (germline): DFQATT, SNEGSKA (reference sequence). The CDR3 is 15 residues long. Trimming shortened V by 4 bases and J by 8 bases, and 21 bases separated the two germline ends.

This clonotype appeared a few times. The chain employs TRBV5-6 and TRBJ2-7; a weak D match, TRBD2 (6 bases). Germline V gene data show CDR1 as SGHDT and CDR2 as YYEEEE. The ends were cut back, 6 bases at V and 3 bases at J, with 28 bases in the middle. CDR3 size: 18 residues. The CDR3 spells CASIGPRAGPLRHYEQYF. The CDR3 DNA reads as TGTGCCAGCATCGGCCCGCGGGCGGGACCCCTACGACACTACGAGCAGTACTTC. Complete variable domain (other parts from reference TRBV5-6 and TRBJ2-7): DAGVTQSPTHLIKTRGQQVTLRCSPKSGHDTVSWYQQALGQGPQFIFQYYEEEERQRGNFPDRFSGHQFPNYSSELNVNALLLGDSALYLCASIGPRAGPLRHYEQYFGPGTRLTVT.

V and J are TRBV9 and TRBJ2-1, with D perhaps TRBD1 (6 bases). Trimming stripped 0 bases from V and 0 bases from J, with 7 bases between. Looked up from germline, CDR1 is SGDLS and CDR2 is YYNGEE. The CDR3 consists of 15 residues. CDR3 region: CASSVEDSSYNEQFF. CDR3 in DNA: TGTGCCAGCAGCGTAGAGGACAGCTCCTACAATGAGCAGTTCTTC.

This clonotype showed up just once. This may be a read error, as it is one base from a much larger clone. The chain has TRBV9 and TRBJ1-2; no clear D gene. V gave up 0 bases and J gave up 6 bases, with 15 bases separating them. Germline V lookup: CDR1 SGDLS, CDR2 YYNGEE. The CDR3 runs to 15 residues. CDR3 bases: TGTGCCAGCAGCGTAGACCGCCAGCCTGGAGATGGCTACACCTTC. As protein: CASSVDRQPGDGYTF.

This clonotype turned up a few times. The chain carries TRBV6-2 or TRBV6-3 and TRBJ2-1, with 7 nucleotides matching TRBD1. The CDR3 is 15 residues long. V shed 2 bases, J shed 3 bases, and the junction held 4 bases outside the gene matches. Per the germline V gene, CDR1 is MNHEY and CDR2 is SVGEGT. CDR3 nucleotides: TGTGCCAGCAGTTACGACAGGGCGCGCTACAATGAGCAGTTCTTC. Translating it yields CASSYDRARYNEQFF.

This clonotype was counted ten times or more. This sequence joins TRBV28 and TRBJ2-6; D is ambiguous. Trimming took 2 bases from V and 1 from J, leaving 6 bases between them. Germline CDR1 and CDR2: MDHEN and SYDVKM. The CDR3 has 15 amino acids. CDR3 coding DNA: TGTGCCAGCAGTTTAGTGGGGTCTGGGGCCAACGTCCTGACTTTC. Protein: CASSLVGSGANVLTF.

This clonotype was seen a handful of times. The CDR3 coding sequence is TGTGCCAGCAGTGAATTCGGGAACGGACAGCCCCAGCATTTT. This encodes CASSEFGNGQPQHF. The chain employs TRBV25-1 and TRBJ1-5, with D uncertain. This CDR3 contains 14 residues. In germline, CDR1 is MGHDK, CDR2 SYGVNS. Trimming took 1 base from V and 7 from J, leaving 11 bases between them. The entire variable domain, with the rest obtained from reference TRBV25-1 and TRBJ1-5, is as follows: EADIYQTPRYLVIGTGKKITLECSQTMGHDKMYWYQQDPGMELHLIHYSYGVNSTEKGDLSSESTVSRIRTEHFPLTLESARPSHTSQYLCASSEFGNGQPQHFGDGTRLSIL.

The gene calls are TRBV28 and TRBJ1-5; D call uncertain. V was pared by 8 bases and J by 7 bases, with 9 bases between. There are 11 residues in the CDR3. Germline CDR1 MDHEN, CDR2 SYDVKM. This CDR3 reads CASAPPQPQHF. The DNA of the CDR3 is TGTGCCAGCGCCCCCCCGCAGCCCCAGCATTTT.